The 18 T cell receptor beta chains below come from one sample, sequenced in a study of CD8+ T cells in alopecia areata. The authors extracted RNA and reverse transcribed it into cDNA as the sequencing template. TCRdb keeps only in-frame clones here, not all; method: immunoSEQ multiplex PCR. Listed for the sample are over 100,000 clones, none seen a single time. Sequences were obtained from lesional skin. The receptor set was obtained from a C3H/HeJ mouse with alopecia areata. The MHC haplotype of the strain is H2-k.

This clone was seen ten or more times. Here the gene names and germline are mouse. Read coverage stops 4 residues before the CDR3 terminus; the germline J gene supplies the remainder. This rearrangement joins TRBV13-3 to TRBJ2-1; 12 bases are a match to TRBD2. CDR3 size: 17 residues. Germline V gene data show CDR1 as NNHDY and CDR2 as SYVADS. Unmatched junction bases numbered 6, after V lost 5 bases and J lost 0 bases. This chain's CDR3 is CASSPGTGGLNYAEQFF. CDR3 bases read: TGTGCCAGCAGCCCCGGGACTGGGGGGCTTAACTATGCT.

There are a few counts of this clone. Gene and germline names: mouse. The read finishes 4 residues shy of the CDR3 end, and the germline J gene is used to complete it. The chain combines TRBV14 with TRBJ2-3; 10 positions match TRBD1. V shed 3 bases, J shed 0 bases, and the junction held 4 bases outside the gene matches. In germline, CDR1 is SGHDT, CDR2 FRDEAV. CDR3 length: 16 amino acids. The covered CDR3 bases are TGTGCCAGCAGTTCGGGACAGGGGTCTAGTGCAGAA. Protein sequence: CASSSGQGSSAE. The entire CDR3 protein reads CASSSGQGSSAETLYF.

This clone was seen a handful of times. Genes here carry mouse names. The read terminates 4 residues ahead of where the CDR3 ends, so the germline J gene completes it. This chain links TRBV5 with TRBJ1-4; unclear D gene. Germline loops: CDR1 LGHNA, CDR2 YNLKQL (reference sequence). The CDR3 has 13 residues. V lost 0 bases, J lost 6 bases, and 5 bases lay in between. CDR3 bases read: TGTGCCAGCAGCCAAGAGGTTCACGAA. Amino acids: CASSQEVHE. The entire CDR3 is CASSQEVHERLFF.

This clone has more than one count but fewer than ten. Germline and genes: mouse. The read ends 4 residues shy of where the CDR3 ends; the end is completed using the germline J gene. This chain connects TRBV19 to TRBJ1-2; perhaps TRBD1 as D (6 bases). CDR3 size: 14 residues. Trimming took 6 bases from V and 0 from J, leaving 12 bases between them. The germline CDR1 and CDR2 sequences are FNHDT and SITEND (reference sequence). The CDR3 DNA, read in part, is TGTGCCAGCACCAGGGACACCTCAAACTCC. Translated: CASTRDTSNS. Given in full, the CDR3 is CASTRDTSNSDYTF.

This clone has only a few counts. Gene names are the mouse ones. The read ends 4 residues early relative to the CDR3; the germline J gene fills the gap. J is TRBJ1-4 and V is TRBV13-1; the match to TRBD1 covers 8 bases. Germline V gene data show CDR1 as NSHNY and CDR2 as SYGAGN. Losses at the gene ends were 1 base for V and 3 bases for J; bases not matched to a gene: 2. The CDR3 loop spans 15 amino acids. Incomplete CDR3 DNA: TGTGCCAGCAGTGATAGGGGACAGGCCAACGAA. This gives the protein CASSDRGQANE. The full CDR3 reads CASSDRGQANERLFF.

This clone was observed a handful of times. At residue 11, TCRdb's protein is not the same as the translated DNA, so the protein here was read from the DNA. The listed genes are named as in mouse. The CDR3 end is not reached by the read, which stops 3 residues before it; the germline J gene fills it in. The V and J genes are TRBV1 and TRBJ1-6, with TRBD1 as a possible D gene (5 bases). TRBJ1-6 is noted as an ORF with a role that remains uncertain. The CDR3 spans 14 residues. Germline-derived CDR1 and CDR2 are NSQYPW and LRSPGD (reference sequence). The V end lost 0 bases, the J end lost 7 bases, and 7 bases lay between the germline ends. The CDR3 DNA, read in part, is TGCACCTGCAGTGCAGAAAGGGGAAATTCGCCC. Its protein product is CTCSAERGNSP. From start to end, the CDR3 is CTCSAERGNSPLYF.

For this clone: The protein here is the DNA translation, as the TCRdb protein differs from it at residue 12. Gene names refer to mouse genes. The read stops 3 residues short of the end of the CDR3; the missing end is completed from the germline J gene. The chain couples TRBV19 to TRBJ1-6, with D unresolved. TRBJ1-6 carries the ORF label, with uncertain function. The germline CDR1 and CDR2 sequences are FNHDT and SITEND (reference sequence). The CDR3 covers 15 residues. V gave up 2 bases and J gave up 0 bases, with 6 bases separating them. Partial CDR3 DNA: TGTGCCAGCAGTATCACAATTTCCTATAATTCGCCC. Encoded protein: CASSITISYNSP. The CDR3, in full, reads CASSITISYNSPLYF.

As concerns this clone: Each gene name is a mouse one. CDR3 DNA, as far as it was read: TGTGCCAGCAGTATCCCCCTTACTGGGAACTATGCT. Protein product: CASSIPLTGNYA. The entire CDR3 reads CASSIPLTGNYAEQFF. V gene TRBV19 combines with J gene TRBJ2-1, with a tentative D call TRBD2 (6 bases). The read ends 4 residues shy of where the CDR3 ends; the end is completed using the germline J gene. Germline CDR1 is FNHDT and CDR2 is SITEND (reference sequence). Trimming pared 2 bases from V and 1 base from J, leaving 13 bases between. This CDR3 contains 16 residues.

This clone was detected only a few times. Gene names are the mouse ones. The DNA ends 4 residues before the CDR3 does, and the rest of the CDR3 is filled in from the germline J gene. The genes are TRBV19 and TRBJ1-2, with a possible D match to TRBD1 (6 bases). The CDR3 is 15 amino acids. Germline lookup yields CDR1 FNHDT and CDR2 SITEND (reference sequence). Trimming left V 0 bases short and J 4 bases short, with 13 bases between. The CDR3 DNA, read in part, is TGTGCCAGCAGTATAGGGGGGCGCGGGCCCTCC. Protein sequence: CASSIGGRGPS. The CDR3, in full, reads CASSIGGRGPSDYTF.

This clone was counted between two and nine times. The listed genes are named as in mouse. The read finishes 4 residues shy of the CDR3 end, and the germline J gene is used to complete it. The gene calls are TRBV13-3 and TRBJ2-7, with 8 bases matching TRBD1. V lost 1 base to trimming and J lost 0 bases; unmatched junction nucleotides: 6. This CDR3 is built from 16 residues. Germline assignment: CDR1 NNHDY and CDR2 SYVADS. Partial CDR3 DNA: TGTGCCAGCAGTGATAAGGGGGACAGGAGCTCCTAT. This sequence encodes CASSDKGDRSSY. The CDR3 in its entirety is CASSDKGDRSSYEQYF.

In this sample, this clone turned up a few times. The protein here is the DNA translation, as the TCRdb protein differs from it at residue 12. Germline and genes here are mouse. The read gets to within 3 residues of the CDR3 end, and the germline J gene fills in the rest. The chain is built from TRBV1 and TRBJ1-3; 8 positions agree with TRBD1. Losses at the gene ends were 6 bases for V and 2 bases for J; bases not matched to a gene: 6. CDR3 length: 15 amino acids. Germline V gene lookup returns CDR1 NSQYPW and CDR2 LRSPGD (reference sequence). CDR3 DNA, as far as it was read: TGCACCTGCAGAGCTCAGGGGGCTACTGGAAATACG. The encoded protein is CTCRAQGATGNT. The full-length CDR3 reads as CTCRAQGATGNTLYF.

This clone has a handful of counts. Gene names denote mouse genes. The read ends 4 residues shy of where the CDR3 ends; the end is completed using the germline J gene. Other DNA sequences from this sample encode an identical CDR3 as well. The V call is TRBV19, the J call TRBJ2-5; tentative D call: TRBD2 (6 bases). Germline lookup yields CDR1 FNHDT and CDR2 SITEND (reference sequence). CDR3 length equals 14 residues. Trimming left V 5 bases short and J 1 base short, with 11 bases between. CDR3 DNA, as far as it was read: TGTGCCAGCAGGCCACTGGGAGACCAAGAC. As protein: CASRPLGDQD. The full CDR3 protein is CASRPLGDQDTQYF.

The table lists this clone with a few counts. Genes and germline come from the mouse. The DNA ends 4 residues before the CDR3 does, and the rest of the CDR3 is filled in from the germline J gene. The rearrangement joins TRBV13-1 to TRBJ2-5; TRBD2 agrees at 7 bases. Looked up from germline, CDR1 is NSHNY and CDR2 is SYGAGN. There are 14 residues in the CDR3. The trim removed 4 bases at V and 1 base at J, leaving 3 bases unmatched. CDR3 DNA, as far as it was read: TGTGCCAGCAGTAACGGACTGGACCAAGAC. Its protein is CASSNGLDQD. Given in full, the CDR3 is CASSNGLDQDTQYF.

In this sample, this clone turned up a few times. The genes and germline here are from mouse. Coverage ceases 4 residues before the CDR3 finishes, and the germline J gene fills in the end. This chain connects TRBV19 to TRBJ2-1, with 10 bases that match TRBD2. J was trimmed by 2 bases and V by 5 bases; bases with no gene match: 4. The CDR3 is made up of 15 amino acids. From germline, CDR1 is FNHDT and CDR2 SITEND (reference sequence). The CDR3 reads CASSRLGGDYAEQFF. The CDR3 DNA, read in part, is TGTGCCAGCAGCCGACTGGGGGGCGACTATGCT.

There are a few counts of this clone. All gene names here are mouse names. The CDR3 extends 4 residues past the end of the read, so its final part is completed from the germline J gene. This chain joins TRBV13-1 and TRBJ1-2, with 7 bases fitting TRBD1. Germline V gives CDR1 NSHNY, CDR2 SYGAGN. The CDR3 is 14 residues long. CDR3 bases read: TGTGCCAGCAGTGATGGAGGGGGCCGGTCC. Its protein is CASSDGGGRS. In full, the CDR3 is CASSDGGGRSDYTF.

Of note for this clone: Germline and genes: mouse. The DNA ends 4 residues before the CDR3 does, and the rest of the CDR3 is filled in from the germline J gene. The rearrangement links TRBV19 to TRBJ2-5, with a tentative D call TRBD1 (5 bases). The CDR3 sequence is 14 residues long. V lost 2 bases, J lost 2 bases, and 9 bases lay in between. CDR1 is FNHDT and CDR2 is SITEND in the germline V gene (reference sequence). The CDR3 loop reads CASSIRQFQDTQYF. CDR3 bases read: TGTGCCAGCAGTATTCGACAGTTCCAAGAC.

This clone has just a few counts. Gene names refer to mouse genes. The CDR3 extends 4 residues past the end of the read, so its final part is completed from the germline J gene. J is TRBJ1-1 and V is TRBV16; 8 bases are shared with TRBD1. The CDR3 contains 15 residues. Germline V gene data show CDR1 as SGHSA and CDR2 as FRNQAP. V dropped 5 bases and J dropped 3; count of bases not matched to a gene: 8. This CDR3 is CASSLRQGRYTEVFF. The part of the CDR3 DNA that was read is TGTGCAAGCAGCCTTAGACAGGGGAGGTACACA.

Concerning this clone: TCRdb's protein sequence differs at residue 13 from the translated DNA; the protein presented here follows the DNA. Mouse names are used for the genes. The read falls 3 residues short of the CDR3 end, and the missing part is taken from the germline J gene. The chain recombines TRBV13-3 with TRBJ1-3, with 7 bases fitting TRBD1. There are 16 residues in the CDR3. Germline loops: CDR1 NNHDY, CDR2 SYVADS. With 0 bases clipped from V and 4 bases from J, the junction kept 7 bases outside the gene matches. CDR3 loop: CASSDAYRGGGNTLYF. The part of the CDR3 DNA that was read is TGTGCCAGCAGTGATGCATACAGGGGCGGAGGAAATACG.